The 8 T cell receptor beta chains listed next were all sequenced from one sample in a study of blood T cell repertoires in COVID-19. Sequenced by immunoSEQ multiplex PCR; TCRdb stores in-frame clones only, minus some. The data show 150,000 to 250,000 clones, more than 65% seen once. The sample was PBMCs or T cells enriched from blood (not recorded which). All receptors derive from a man between 40 and 49 years old who had recovered from COVID-19.

The chain couples TRBV4-2 to TRBJ1-2; 8 positions match TRBD1. This CDR3 is built from 15 residues. Unmatched junction bases numbered 7, after V lost 3 bases and J lost 4 bases. Per the germline V gene, CDR1 is LGHNA and CDR2 is YNFKEQ. CDR3 sequence (DNA): TGTGCCAGCAGCCAGGACAGGGTTAGTGGCTATGGCTACACCTTC. Amino acid sequence: CASSQDRVSGYGYTF.

The J gene is TRBJ2-3, the V gene TRBV15, with 8 bases that match TRBD2. Germline loops: CDR1 LNHNV, CDR2 YYDKDF (reference sequence). V gave up 2 bases and J gave up 2 bases; unmatched junction bases: 9. The CDR3 extends over 17 amino acids. DNA of the CDR3: TGTGCCACCAGCAGACCTACTACTAGCGGACTCACAGATACGCAGTATTTT. Residues: CATSRPTTSGLTDTQYF.

The chain combines TRBV4-2 with TRBJ2-3; TRBD2 matches 15 bases. Germline V gene data show CDR1 as LGHNA and CDR2 as YNFKEQ. The junction had 6 bases not matched to a gene; V was cut back by 0 bases and J by 8 bases. The CDR3 covers 17 residues. CDR3 in DNA: TGTGCCAGCAGCCAAGATGCGGGACTAGCGGGGGGTTCTACGCAGTATTTT. It is translated as CASSQDAGLAGGSTQYF.

The rearrangement joins TRBV9 to TRBJ2-3; perhaps TRBD2 as D (6 bases). Per germline, CDR1 SGDLS and CDR2 YYNGEE. V lost 7 bases to trimming and J lost 2 bases, with 17 bases between them. The CDR3 totals 15 residues. CDR3 DNA sequence: TGTGCCAGCGCCCGGGGGAGTTCTAACACAGATACGCAGTATTTT. It translates to CASARGSSNTDTQYF. Full variable domain (rest looked up from reference TRBV9 and TRBJ2-3): DSGVTQTPKHLITATGQRVTLRCSPRSGDLSVYWYQQSLDQGLQFLIQYYNGEERAKGNILERFSAQQFPDLHSELNLSSLELGDSALYFCASARGSSNTDTQYFGPGTRLTVL.

The V call is TRBV27, the J call TRBJ1-1, with 7 bases matching TRBD1. From germline, CDR1 is MNHEY and CDR2 SMNVEV (reference sequence). The CDR3 sequence is 17 residues long. The J segment lost 1 base and the V segment lost 0 bases, leaving 8 bases of the junction unmatched. Here the CDR3 DNA reads TGTGCCAGCAGTTTATCGGCGTCAGGGACAGCGAACACTGAAGCTTTCTTT. Translated, it gives CASSLSASGTANTEAFF.

The chain uses TRBV19 and TRBJ1-5; D gene unclear. Germline V lookup: CDR1 LNHDA, CDR2 SQIVND (reference sequence). This CDR3 is 13 amino acids long. Trimming took 9 bases from V and 11 from J, leaving 20 bases between them. CDR3 nucleotide sequence: TGTGCCAGGGGATGCGGGGAAGCATCAGCCCAGCATTTT. It translates to CARGCGEASAQHF.

As to this clone: The junction does not match germline at one end; this may be a read error. The rearrangement links TRBV3-1 (or the pseudogene TRBV3-2) to TRBJ2-5; 16 bases line up with TRBD2. CDR3 length: 15 residues. Germline V gives CDR1 LGHDT, CDR2 YNNKEL (reference sequence). CDR3 in DNA: TGTGCCAGCAGCCAACCCGGGACTAGCGGGGGGGTAAGACACTTC. This sequence encodes CASSQPGTSGGVRHF.

CDR3 loop: CASSVSGTGPGGANVLTF. CDR3 DNA sequence: TGTGCCAGTAGTGTATCCGGGACAGGGCCCGGTGGGGCCAACGTCCTGACTTTC. The chain uses TRBV19 and TRBJ2-6; 9 nucleotides match TRBD1. The CDR3 is 18 residues long. Germline CDR1 and CDR2: LNHDA and SQIVND (reference sequence). Germline trimming cut 5 bases from V and 3 bases from J; bases unmatched to any gene: 11.